Below, 20 T cell receptor beta chains from the same sample are listed, as sequenced in a study of T cell changes during pregnancy in multiple sclerosis. The protocol was immunoSEQ multiplex PCR, while the TCRdb copy is restricted to in-frame clones and leaves out a portion. The sample includes about 94,000 clones, roughly 92% of them seen just once. Here the sequenced sample was peripheral blood, taken after pregnancy. The receptor source for this set is a female donor with multiple sclerosis, enrolled in a pregnancy study.

The V call is TRBV6-4, the J call TRBJ1-1, with 8 bases identical to TRBD1. This CDR3 is built from 15 residues. From germline, CDR1 is MRHNA and CDR2 SNTAGT. Trimming took 5 bases from V and 1 from J; bases not matched to a gene: 6. As DNA, the CDR3 is TGTGCCAGCAGTTCTACAGGGGGTGCGAACACTGAAGCTTTCTTT. Translated: CASSSTGGANTEAFF.

The DNA of the CDR3 is TGTGCCAGCAGCCGACTAGTTTCCTACAATGAGCAGTTCTTC. Its translation is CASSRLVSYNEQFF. The J gene is TRBJ2-1, the V gene TRBV25-1; a weak D match, TRBD2 (6 bases). The CDR3 loop spans 14 amino acids. The germline V and J ends were trimmed by 6 bases and 1 base, with 10 bases remaining between them. Germline CDR1 is MGHDK and CDR2 is SYGVNS.

The chain's CDR3 is CASMIGYEQYF. The CDR3 DNA reads as TGTGCCAGCATGATCGGCTACGAGCAGTACTTC. The rearrangement links TRBV28 to TRBJ2-7; D is unclear. The V gene's germline CDR1 is MDHEN and CDR2 SYDVKM. This CDR3 has 11 residues. Trimming stripped 7 bases from V and 3 bases from J, with 7 bases between.

V is TRBV27 and J is TRBJ2-7; 11 bases match TRBD2. Germline CDR1 MNHEY, CDR2 SMNVEV (reference sequence). The CDR3 runs to 15 residues. The trim removed 8 bases at V and 2 bases at J, leaving 8 bases unmatched. The CDR3 here is CASGSGLAAAYEQYF. In nucleotides, the CDR3 is TGTGCCAGCGGCTCGGGACTAGCGGCCGCCTACGAGCAGTACTTC.

V gene TRBV4-1 combines with J gene TRBJ1-5, with 7 positions matching TRBD1. The V and J ends lost 1 base and 2 bases, in that order; junction bases with no gene match: 5. This CDR3 has 16 residues. Germline assignment: CDR1 MGHRA and CDR2 YSYEKL. CDR3 sequence reads: CASSQGTGRRNQPQHF. The CDR3 region has the DNA TGCGCCAGCAGCCAAGGGACAGGTAGGCGCAATCAGCCCCAGCATTTT.

V is TRBV12-5 and J is TRBJ2-7; 7 nucleotides line up with TRBD2. This CDR3 contains 15 residues. Germline CDR1 LGHNT, CDR2 FRNRAP. Trimming took 6 bases from V and 4 from J; bases not matched to a gene: 12. Here the CDR3 DNA reads TGTGCTAGTGGCCCAGGGCGGGAGCCTCTTTACGAGCAGTACTTC. Its translation: CASGPGREPLYEQYF.

The V gene is TRBV10-1, the J gene TRBJ2-1, with 12 bases aligning to TRBD2. This CDR3 region has 16 residues. The V and J ends lost 3 bases and 4 bases, in that order; junction bases with no gene match: 4. The germline gives CDR1 WNHNN, CDR2 SYGVQD (reference sequence). Written as DNA, the CDR3 is TGCGCCAGCAGTGACCCCGGACTAGCGGGGTACAATGAGCAGTTCTTC. It translates to CASSDPGLAGYNEQFF.

The chain links TRBV29-1 to TRBJ2-7; D is possibly TRBD2 (6 bases). The germline CDR1 and CDR2 sequences are SQVTM and ANQGSEA. The CDR3 is made up of 13 amino acids. Deletions cut 2 bases from V and 1 base from J, with 9 bases between. The CDR3 DNA sequence: TGCAGCGTTGAATGGGAGGAATCCTACGAGCAGTACTTC. This encodes CSVEWEESYEQYF.

J is TRBJ1-1 and V is TRBV5-1; D is uncertain. Germline V lookup: CDR1 SGHRS, CDR2 YFSETQ. V lost 0 bases, J lost 5 bases, and 8 bases lay in between. CDR3 length equals 13 residues. In nucleotides, the CDR3 is TGCGCCAGCAGCTTGGTTGAGGTTACTGAAGCTTTCTTT. Protein sequence: CASSLVEVTEAFF.

The J gene is TRBJ2-1, the V gene TRBV18; unclear D gene. Germline CDR1 KGHSH, CDR2 LQKENI. CDR3 length: 13 amino acids. Trimming stripped 3 bases from V and 3 bases from J, with 6 bases between. The CDR3 DNA follows: TGTGCCAGCTCACCTGGGCTCTACAATGAGCAGTTCTTC. The encoded protein is CASSPGLYNEQFF.

This clone was recorded once. The chain is built from TRBV9 and TRBJ1-5; TRBD1 might be the D (6 bases). Germline V gene data show CDR1 as SGDLS and CDR2 as YYNGEE. Trimming stripped 0 bases from V and 3 bases from J, with 10 bases between. CDR3 size: 15 residues. CDR3 loop: CASSVGRGTNQPQHF. DNA for the CDR3: TGTGCCAGCAGCGTAGGCAGGGGCACCAATCAGCCCCAGCATTTT.

The chain uses TRBV5-1 and TRBJ2-5, with D possibly TRBD2 on 7 matching bases. CDR3 length: 14 residues. Germline CDR1 and CDR2: SGHRS and YFSETQ. Trimming removed 0 bases at V and 5 bases at J, with 11 bases between. CDR3 protein: CASSLEGGGETQYF. For the CDR3, the DNA is TGCGCCAGCAGCTTGGAGGGGGGAGGGGAGACCCAGTACTTC.

The V gene is TRBV5-6, the J gene TRBJ1-4; D ambiguous. The V end lost 0 bases, the J end lost 7 bases, and 7 bases lay between the germline ends. CDR1 and CDR2 (germline): SGHDT, YYEEEE. The CDR3 is 13 amino acids. DNA for the CDR3: TGTGCCAGCAGCTTGGGGAGGAGTGAAAAACTGTTTTTT. Residues: CASSLGRSEKLFF.

This clone was seen once. V usage is TRBV6-5 and J usage is TRBJ2-1; 8 nucleotides match TRBD2. The trim removed 5 bases at V and 3 bases at J, leaving 6 bases unmatched. Germline V gene data show CDR1 as MNHEY and CDR2 as SVGAGI. The CDR3 runs 15 residues. CDR3 in amino acids: CASSIGAGVYNEQFF. In DNA, the CDR3 is TGTGCCAGCAGTATAGGAGCGGGAGTCTACAATGAGCAGTTCTTC.

This sequence joins TRBV29-1 and TRBJ2-7; D may be TRBD2 (6 bases). The length of the CDR3 is 11 residues. With 6 bases removed from V and 9 bases from J, the gap between germline ends came to 15 bases. Germline V gene lookup returns CDR1 SQVTM and CDR2 ANQGSEA. The CDR3 reads CSVGAGRGQYF. The CDR3 DNA reads TGCAGCGTCGGCGCGGGGCGGGGGCAGTACTTC.

This chain links TRBV6-5 with TRBJ1-5, with D tentatively TRBD1 (5 bases). Trimming took 6 bases from V and 1 from J, leaving 10 bases between them. The CDR3 covers 14 residues. The germline CDR1 and CDR2 sequences are MNHEY and SVGAGI. CDR3 DNA sequence: TGTGCCAGCAGCTCAGGGAAAAGCAATCAGCCCCAGCATTTT. Amino acids: CASSSGKSNQPQHF.

This clone is a singleton in its sample. J is TRBJ2-2 and V is TRBV4-3; no reliable D call. This CDR3 has 12 residues. Germline V lookup: CDR1 LGHNA, CDR2 YSLEER. Trimming cost V 1 base and J 5 bases, with 2 bases left between them. The CDR3 region has the DNA TGCGCCAGCAGCCAAGTAACCGGGGAGCTGTTTTTT. Translating it yields CASSQVTGELFF.

The CDR3 loop is CASSSGGSGANVLTF. In DNA form, the CDR3 reads TGTGCCAGCAGTTCCGGGGGCTCTGGGGCCAACGTCCTGACTTTC. The chain is built from TRBV7-2 and TRBJ2-6; weak D call: TRBD2 (6 bases). Germline CDR1 reads SGHTA; CDR2 reads FQGNSA. The V and J ends lost 6 bases and 0 bases respectively, with 9 bases between them. This CDR3 is built from 15 residues.

This chain joins TRBV7-7 and TRBJ2-3; perhaps TRBD1 as D (5 bases). Per germline, CDR1 SSHAT and CDR2 FNYEAQ (reference sequence). This CDR3 region has 13 residues. V lost 1 base and J 3 bases, leaving 5 bases between the germline ends. CDR3 loop: CASSLDRTDTQYF. CDR3 nucleotide sequence: TGTGCCAGCAGCTTAGACAGGACAGATACGCAGTATTTT.

The chain links TRBV11-1 to TRBJ2-1; 7 nucleotides line up with TRBD1. CDR3 size: 15 residues. Germline CDR1 is SGHAT and CDR2 is FQDESV (reference sequence). Unmatched junction bases numbered 11, after V lost 8 bases and J lost 4 bases. The DNA for the CDR3 is TGTGCCAGCCAGCTGGGACAGACGAATTACAATGAGCAGTTCTTC. Its translation: CASQLGQTNYNEQFF.